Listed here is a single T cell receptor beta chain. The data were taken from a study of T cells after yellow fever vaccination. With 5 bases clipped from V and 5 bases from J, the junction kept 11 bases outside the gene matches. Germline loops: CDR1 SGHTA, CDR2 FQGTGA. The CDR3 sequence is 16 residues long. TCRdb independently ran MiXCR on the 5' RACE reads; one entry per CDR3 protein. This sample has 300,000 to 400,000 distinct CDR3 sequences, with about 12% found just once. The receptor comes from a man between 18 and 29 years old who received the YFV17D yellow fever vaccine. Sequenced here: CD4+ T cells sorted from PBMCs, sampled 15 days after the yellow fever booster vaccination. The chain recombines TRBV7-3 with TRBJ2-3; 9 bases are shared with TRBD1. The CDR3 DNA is TGTGCCAGCAGCGCCTCCGGACAGGGGACGGTAGATACGCAGTATTTT. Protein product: CASSASGQGTVDTQYF.